This T cell receptor (beta chain) came from a study of blood T cell repertoires in COVID-19. V shed 6 bases and J 5 bases; nucleotides not matched to a gene: 9. Germline lookup yields CDR1 SEHNR and CDR2 FQNEAQ (reference sequence). The CDR3 extends over 16 amino acids. Here immunoSEQ multiplex PCR was the method, and the copy in TCRdb shows in-frame clones only, minus some. The repertoire holds approximately 210,000 clones, with 65% to 85% as singletons. Sequencing used PBMCs or T cells enriched from blood (not recorded which). This rearrangement joins TRBV7-9 to TRBJ2-2; 10 positions match TRBD2. The TCR comes from a woman aged 60-75 years who had recovered from COVID-19. CDR3 loop: CASRSGGLAITGELFF. The CDR3 bases are TGTGCCAGCAGATCTGGGGGACTAGCGATAACCGGGGAGCTGTTTTTT.